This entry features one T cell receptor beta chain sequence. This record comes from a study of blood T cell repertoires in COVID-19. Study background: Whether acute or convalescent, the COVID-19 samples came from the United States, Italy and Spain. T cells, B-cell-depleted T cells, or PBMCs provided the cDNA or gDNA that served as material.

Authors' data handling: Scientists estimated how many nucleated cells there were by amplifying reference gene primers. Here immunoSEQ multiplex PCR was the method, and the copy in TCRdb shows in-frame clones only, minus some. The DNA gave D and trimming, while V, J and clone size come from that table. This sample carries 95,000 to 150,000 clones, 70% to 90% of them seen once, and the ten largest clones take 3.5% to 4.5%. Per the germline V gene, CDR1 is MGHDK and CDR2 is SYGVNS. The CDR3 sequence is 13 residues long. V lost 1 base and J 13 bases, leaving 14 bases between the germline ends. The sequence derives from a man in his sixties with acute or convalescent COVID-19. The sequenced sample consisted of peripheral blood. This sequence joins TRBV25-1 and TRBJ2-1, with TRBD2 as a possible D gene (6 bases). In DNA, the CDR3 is TGTGCCAGCAGTGAATGGATAGCGGACAATCAGTTCTTC. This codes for CASSEWIADNQFF.